This TCR beta chain was documented in a study of regulatory T cells in long-lasting Graves disease (dated by TCRdb to the early 2020s). With respect to the entire study: Persistent Graves' disease was defined as persistently positive TSH receptor autoantibodies together with antithyroid drug treatment for over 5 years. The study was conducted in China and was registered as a clinical trial. Peripheral blood TCR sequencing and RNA sequencing compared persistent Graves' disease patients with newly diagnosed Graves' disease patients. On average, persistent Graves' disease patients in the clinical cohort had been on antithyroid drugs for around 9.5 years. TCR sequencing covered some 13 persistent and around 20 newly diagnosed Graves' disease patients, about 35 samples in total. Findings and caveats that apply to the study as a whole: Patients with persistent disease shared more public clonotypes (fewer than 3,000) than newly diagnosed patients did (nearly 1,000). Sequencing and analysis were limited to the TCR beta chain. Only peripheral blood was studied, because thyroid tissue, the primary lesion, was inaccessible. Lower TCR Shannon entropy and fewer highly expanded clones were observed in persistent Graves' disease patients than in newly diagnosed patients, which suggested clonal expansion. Preferential use of TRBV28, TRBJ1-2 and TRBJ2-5 was observed in persistent disease, whereas TRBV20-1 and TRBJ2-1 were favored in newly diagnosed disease. The small sample size was acknowledged by the authors as a limitation that may reduce accuracy.

The time point label, as the study defines it: persistent/refractory GD, antithyroid drugs over 5 years with positive TRAb. RNA was extracted from PBMCs in TRIzol for both TCR sequencing and RNA sequencing. Graves' disease was diagnosed according to American Thyroid Association guidelines. Patients were recruited from an endocrinology department in Xi'an, China. Each patient gave around 9 milliliters of peripheral blood, collected in an EDTA anticoagulant tube. PBMCs were isolated by Ficoll Paque Plus density gradient separation without further T cell sorting. An Agilent 2100 Bioanalyzer and agarose gel were used to check RNA quality, while a NanoDrop 2000 measured RNA concentration. Details on this clonotype: Its antigen target is currently unknown. Within one base of it there is no much larger clone, and no base qualities were kept.

The library was prepared using multiplex PCR. The listed sequencing device is Illumina HiSeq 4000. To build TCR beta libraries, CDR3 regions were amplified by Arm-PCR using iRepertoire HTBI primers. Before sequencing, the PCR products went through gel purification. The authors' analysis ran thus. A total of roughly 67 TRBV and about 13 TRBJ segments were identified across samples and were used for gene usage analysis of CDR3 amino acid clonotypes. COPE and FqMerger were used to merge the filtered high-quality paired reads into contigs. BLAST was used to align contigs to the IMGT TRBV, TRBD and TRBJ reference genes, and CDR3 was defined following IMGT. Clonotypes above 0.1% frequency were classified as highly expanded clones. Shannon entropy served as the measure of repertoire diversity, while the Gini coefficient captured V-J evenness. A clonotype was considered public if more than one individual shared it. Through fastp at Q25 and MiXCR, TCRdb rebuilt clones from the public reads, retaining in-frame beta chains. A single entry per CDR3 protein holds the most common genes and DNA from its merged rows. The V and J calls here are based on TCRdb, not the publication. Present in this sample are around 400,000 distinct CDR3 sequences, roughly a fifth of which were seen just once. The ten largest clonotypes hold approximately 14% of the sample.

From a lookup of the germline V gene, CDR1 and CDR2 are MDHEN and SYDVKM. The V end gives up 8 bases and the J end 7 bases, leaving 14 bases in the junction not matched to a gene. Measured from the cysteine to the phenylalanine, the CDR3 is 16 residues long. Only the CDR3 portion is preserved as DNA: 48 bases, with reading frame beginning at the first base. The chain uses TRBV28 and TRBJ2-1, and 10 bases in between align with TRBD2. The receptor comes from a female donor with Graves disease. The specimen was peripheral blood mononuclear cells (PBMCs), collected when the disease was refractory, from a patient treated with antithyroid drugs. The CDR3 region reads CASAPQVASGSNEQFF. The DNA sequence reads TGTGCCAGCGCTCCCCAAGTGGCTAGCGGGAGTAATGAGCAGTTCTTC.